This T cell receptor (beta chain) emerged from a study of blood T cell repertoires in COVID-19 (TCRdb year 2020). Context from the whole study: Samples from collaborators originated in the United States, Italy and Spain and spanned both the acute and convalescent phases of COVID-19. The material from the prospective study consisted of cDNA or gDNA derived from T cells, B-cell-depleted T cells, or PBMCs. The dataset comprised deeply sampled blood TCRbeta repertoires from subjects exposed to, actively infected with, or recovered from COVID-19. The repertoires were released in a freely available public database intended as a resource for research on the immune response to SARS-CoV-2. Samples were obtained from the ongoing ImmuneRACE study (first 160 participants) and from about 1,300 subjects provided by 6 global collaborators. The sample metadata nearly always contained a de-identified subject ID, COVID-19 status, age in years and sex. Where available, HLA class I and class II types were taken from metadata supplied by the sample provider and were not determined by assay-based typing.

Overall study results and their limits: The quantity of clinical and demographic metadata differed by source and by participant and was supplied without curation.

Participants in the prospective study were aged roughly 18 to 100 years, lived in about two dozen United States geographic areas, and enrolled through a virtual design. In the prospective study, participants were assigned to cohorts based on the clinical history participants reported in a screening survey and a study questionnaire. Recovered participants in ImmuneRACE Cohort 3 were defined by two consecutive negative NP/OP PCR tests, clearance by a healthcare professional, or resolution of symptoms. Each participant in the prospective study had whole blood, serum and a nasopharyngeal or oropharyngeal swab collected by mobile phlebotomists. Additional blood draws and questionnaires over an approximately two-month period could optionally be provided by prospective study participants. Before DNA extraction, blood samples from the prospective study were shipped at room temperature or frozen. Concerning this clone itself: Its cognate antigen has yet to be identified. Qualities for individual bases were not recorded, and no much larger clone is one base off.

The immunoSEQ Assay, a bias-controlled multiplex PCR, was used to amplify TCRbeta CDR3 regions from genomic DNA. The source study handled its data this way. Within the assay, amplification of reference gene primers was used to estimate how many nucleated cells each sample contained. To quantify the absolute abundance of each unique TCRbeta CDR3 rearrangement, sequence reads were collapsed and filtered. For each sample, productive Simpson clonality was calculated as the square root of Simpson's diversity index over productive rearrangements. TCRdb took over this immuneACCESS table, retaining in-frame rearrangements with V and J assigned. Such tables are incomplete; in checked studies, under half of the missing clones stem from an unresolved V gene, and the remainder is unexplained. D and trimming come from the DNA, and the V and J calls and clone size come from that table. This sample is represented by 230,000 or so clones; approximately 90% of them were singletons. Clones ranked in the top ten supply roughly 2.8% of the sample.

The receptor was derived from a woman aged 30 to 39 who had recovered from COVID-19. Sequenced material: PBMCs or T cells enriched from blood (not recorded which).

The base sequence is TGTGCCAGCAGCTTACCCAGCTCTGGAAACACCATATATTTT. It codes for CASSLPSSGNTIYF. This receptor chain uses TRBV7-6 and TRBJ1-3, with no confidently assigned D gene. V is reduced by 2 bases and J by 0 bases, leaving a spacing of 5 bases between them. According to the germline V gene, CDR1 reads SGHVS and CDR2 reads FNYEAQ. CDR3 length: 14 amino acids, cysteine to phenylalanine. The sequence is cut down to CDR3 DNA, 42 bases in frame from base 1.